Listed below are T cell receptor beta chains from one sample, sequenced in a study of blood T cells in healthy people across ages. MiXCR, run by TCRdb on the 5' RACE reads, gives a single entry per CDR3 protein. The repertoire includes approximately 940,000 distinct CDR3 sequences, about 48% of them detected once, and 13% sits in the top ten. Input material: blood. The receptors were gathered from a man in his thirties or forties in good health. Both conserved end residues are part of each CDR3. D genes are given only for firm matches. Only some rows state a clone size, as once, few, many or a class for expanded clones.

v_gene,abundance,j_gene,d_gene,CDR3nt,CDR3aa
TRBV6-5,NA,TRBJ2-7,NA,TGTGCCAGCAGTTACTCGGGAGCCCCCTCCTACGAGCAGTACTTC,CASSYSGAPSYEQYF
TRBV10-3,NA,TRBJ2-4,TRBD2,TGTGCCATCAGTGAGGGGGAGGGAAACATTCAGTACTTC,CAISEGEGNIQYF
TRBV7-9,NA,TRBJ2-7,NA,TGTGCCAGCAGCTTAATACAGGGATACGACGAGCAGTACTTC,CASSLIQGYDEQYF
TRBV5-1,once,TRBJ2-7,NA,TGCGCCAGCAGCTCCACCCCGGACGGCTACGAGCAGTACTTC,CASSSTPDGYEQYF
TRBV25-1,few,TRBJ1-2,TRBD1,TGTGCCAGCAGTGAATATCCGGGACAGGGGAACTATGGCTACACCTTC,CASSEYPGQGNYGYTF
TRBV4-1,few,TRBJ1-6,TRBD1,TGCGCCAGCAGCCAGACTCCGGGACAGTATAATTCACCCCTCCACTTT,CASSQTPGQYNSPLHF
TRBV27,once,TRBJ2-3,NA,TGTGCCAGCAGTGCGCGAGTTTCGGGATACCCAGATACGCAGTATTTT,CASSARVSGYPDTQYF
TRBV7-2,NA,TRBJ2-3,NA,TGTGCCAGCAGCCCAGTGGTCGGGAATGTAGATACGCAGTATTTT,CASSPVVGNVDTQYF
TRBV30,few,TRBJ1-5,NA,TGTGCCTGGCAGGGAAGCGGCAATCAGCCCCAGCATTTT,CAWQGSGNQPQHF
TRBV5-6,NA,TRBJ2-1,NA,TGTGCCAGCAGCTTAACCCTAGACCAGCAGCAGTTCTTC,CASSLTLDQQQFF
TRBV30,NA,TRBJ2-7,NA,TGTGCCTGGAGATTCAGGCAAACCAGCTCCGAGCAGTACTTC,CAWRFRQTSSEQYF
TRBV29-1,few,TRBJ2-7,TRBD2,TGCAGCGTTGCGGCTAGCGGGAGTGAGCAGTACTTC,CSVAASGSEQYF
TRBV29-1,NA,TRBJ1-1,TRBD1,TGCAGCGCGCAAAGGGACAGGGGTGTGGGCACTGAAGCTTTCTTT,CSAQRDRGVGTEAFF
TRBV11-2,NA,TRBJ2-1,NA,TGTGCCAGCTGGTCGGGGGGCGCCTGGTATGAGCAGTTCTTC,CASWSGGAWYEQFF
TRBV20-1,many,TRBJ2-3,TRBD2,TGCAGTGCTCCGACTAGCGGGGGGCCCTCCGGGACGCAGTATTTT,CSAPTSGGPSGTQYF
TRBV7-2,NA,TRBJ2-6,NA,TGTGCCAGCACCCTGACGGCCAACGTCCTGACTTTC,CASTLTANVLTF
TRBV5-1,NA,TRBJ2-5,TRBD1,TGCGCCAGCAGCATTGGACAGGGAGAGACCCAGTACTTC,CASSIGQGETQYF
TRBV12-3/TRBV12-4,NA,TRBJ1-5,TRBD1,TGTGCCAGCAGTTTAGGGGCAGGGGGTCAGCCCCAGCATTTT,CASSLGAGGQPQHF
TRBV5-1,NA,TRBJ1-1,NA,TGCGCCAGCAGCTTGTACCCCATGACGGATATGAACACTGAAGCTTTCTTT,CASSLYPMTDMNTEAFF
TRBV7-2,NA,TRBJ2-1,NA,TGTGCCAGCAGCTTTGGGGGGGCCAATGAGCAGTTCTTC,CASSFGGANEQFF
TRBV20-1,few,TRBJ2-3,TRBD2,TGCAGTGCTAGAGATCGGCGACTAGCGGGCTCAGATACGCAGTATTTT,CSARDRRLAGSDTQYF
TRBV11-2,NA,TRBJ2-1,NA,TGTGCCAGCAGCTCTGGTTCGACCCGGGGGAACAATGAGCAGTTCTTC,CASSSGSTRGNNEQFF
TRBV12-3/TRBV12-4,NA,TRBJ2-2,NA,TGTGCCAGCAGTGACGGATACACCGGGGAGCTGTTTTTT,CASSDGYTGELFF
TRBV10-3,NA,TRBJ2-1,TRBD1,TGTGCCATCAGTTCCGGACAGGGAGCATATGAGCAGTTCTTC,CAISSGQGAYEQFF
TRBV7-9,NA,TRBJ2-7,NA,TGTGCCAGCAGCTTACCCAAAATTGGGGCAGGGAAGGGGTCCGAGCAGTACTTC,CASSLPKIGAGKGSEQYF
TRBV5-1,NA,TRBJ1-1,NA,TGCGCCAGCAGGGCTAACACTGAAGCTTTCTTT,CASRANTEAFF
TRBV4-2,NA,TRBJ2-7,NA,TGTGCCAGCAGCCAACCAGGGGAATACGAGCAGTACTTC,CASSQPGEYEQYF
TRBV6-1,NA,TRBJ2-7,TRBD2,TGTGCCAGCAGTGATTCTTTACGTCGACTAGCCTTCTACGAGCAGTACTTC,CASSDSLRRLAFYEQYF
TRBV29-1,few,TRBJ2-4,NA,TGCAGCGCCGATGGTGGAGCAAGAGCCAAAAACATTCAGTACTTC,CSADGGARAKNIQYF
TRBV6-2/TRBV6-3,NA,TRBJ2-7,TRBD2,TGTGCCAGCAGTTACTCGAGGACGGGGGGGACCTACAATGAGCAGTACTTC,CASSYSRTGGTYNEQYF
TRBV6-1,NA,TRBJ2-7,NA,TGTGCCAGCAGTGAAGAGAAGGGAAACGAGCAGTACTTC,CASSEEKGNEQYF
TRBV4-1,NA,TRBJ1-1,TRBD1,TGCGCCAGCAGCCAATACACAGGGGGAGAAGCTTTCTTT,CASSQYTGGEAFF
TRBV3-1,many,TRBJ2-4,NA,TGTGCCAGCAGCCTAAGATTAGCCAAAAACATTCAGTACTTC,CASSLRLAKNIQYF
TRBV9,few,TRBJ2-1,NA,TGTGCCAGCAGCGGAGGGGGGCTGCTCTACAATGAGCAGTTCTTC,CASSGGGLLYNEQFF
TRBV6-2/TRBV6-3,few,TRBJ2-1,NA,TGTGCCAGCAGCCGGGACTTGGACCACAATGAGCAGTTCTTC,CASSRDLDHNEQFF
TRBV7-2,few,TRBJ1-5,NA,TGTGCCAGCAGCTTAAGTTTAGGGAGTAGCAATCAGCCCCAGCATTTT,CASSLSLGSSNQPQHF
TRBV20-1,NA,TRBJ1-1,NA,TGCAGTGCTAGAGCGGGGGTCGGGAACACTGAAGCTTTCTTT,CSARAGVGNTEAFF
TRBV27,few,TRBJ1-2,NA,TGTGCCACCTTGGACACTAACTATGGCTACACCTTC,CATLDTNYGYTF
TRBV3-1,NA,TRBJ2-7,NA,TGTGCCAGCAGCCAAGAGAGGGTCCTGCGGGTTTACGAGCAGTACTTC,CASSQERVLRVYEQYF
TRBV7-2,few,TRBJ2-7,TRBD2,TGTGCCAGCAGCTTGTTACTAGCGGCCTACGAGCAGTACTTC,CASSLLLAAYEQYF
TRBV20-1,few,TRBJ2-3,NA,TGCAGTGCTGACTGGGACACCACAGATACGCAGTATTTT,CSADWDTTDTQYF
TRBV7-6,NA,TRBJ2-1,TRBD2,TGTGCCAGCAGCTTACTAGCGGGGGAGTACAATGAGCAGTTCTTC,CASSLLAGEYNEQFF
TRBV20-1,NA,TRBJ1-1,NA,TGCAGTGCTAGATCCGGGGCGGTGAACACTGAAGCTTTCTTT,CSARSGAVNTEAFF
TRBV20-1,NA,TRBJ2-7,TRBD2,TGCAGTGCTAGATCCCTAGCGGGGAACAATGAGCAGTACTTC,CSARSLAGNNEQYF
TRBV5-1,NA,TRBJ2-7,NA,TGCGCCAGCAGCGGTGATACAGGACTCCTCATCTACGAGCAGTACTTC,CASSGDTGLLIYEQYF
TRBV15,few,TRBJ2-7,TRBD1,TGTGCCACCAGCACCGACAGGGGGTCCTACGAGCAGTACTTC,CATSTDRGSYEQYF
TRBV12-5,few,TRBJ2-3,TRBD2,TGTGCTAGTGCCCTCGGGGGGGCCCTAGATACGCAGTATTTT,CASALGGALDTQYF
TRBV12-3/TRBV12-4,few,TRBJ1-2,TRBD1,TGTGCCAGCAGTTTACGGTCGGGACAGGCTCCTGGCTACACCTTC,CASSLRSGQAPGYTF
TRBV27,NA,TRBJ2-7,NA,TGTGCCAGCAGTCCCCTGGTTTGGAGCGCCTACGAGCAGTACTTC,CASSPLVWSAYEQYF
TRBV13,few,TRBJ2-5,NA,TGTGCCAGCAGCTTAGGCGAGGCGGGCCGAAAAGAGACCCAGTACTTC,CASSLGEAGRKETQYF
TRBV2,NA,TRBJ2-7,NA,TGTGCCACGGGTCAGACCTACGAGCAGTACTTC,CATGQTYEQYF
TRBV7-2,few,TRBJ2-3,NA,TGTGCCAGCAGCTTAGCGCTGGGACGGAGCACAGATACGCAGTATTTT,CASSLALGRSTDTQYF
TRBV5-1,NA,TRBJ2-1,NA,TGCGCCAGCAGCTTGACGAAAGAGCAGTTCTTC,CASSLTKEQFF
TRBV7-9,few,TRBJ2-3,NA,TGTGCCAGCAGCTTATGGGACGGAGGGGATACGCAGTATTTT,CASSLWDGGDTQYF